This T cell receptor (beta chain) originates from a study of blood T cell repertoires in COVID-19. In the authors' workflow: Nucleated cell counts were estimated from reference gene primer amplification. Sequencing was performed with immunoSEQ multiplex PCR; in TCRdb, only in-frame clones are kept and a portion is missing. V and J calls and clone size are those listed in that table; D and trimming were worked out from the DNA. The sample includes about 330,000 clones, over 75% of them seen just once. Grouping used clinical history reported by participants in a survey and questionnaire. This clone was seen once. Germline V lookup: CDR1 GTSNPN, CDR2 SVGIG (reference sequence). J was trimmed by 1 base and V by 5 bases; bases with no gene match: 13. The CDR3 loop spans 16 amino acids.

The sequenced sample consisted of PBMCs or T cells enriched from blood (not recorded which). The rearrangement uses TRBV30 and TRBJ1-1; the match to TRBD1 covers 7 bases. The TCR comes from a woman between 18 and 29 years old who had recovered from COVID-19. CDR3 loop: CAWVRVGQPRNTEAFF. In DNA form, the CDR3 reads TGTGCCTGGGTCCGGGTGGGACAGCCCAGGAACACTGAAGCTTTCTTT.